This T cell receptor beta chain was captured in a study of siplizumab effects on memory and regulatory T cells. Study conclusions and caveats: Unstimulated subsets captured only a minor fraction of alloreactive clones. Controls had more than 25% Treg-derived mappable alloreactive CD4+ clones on average, versus approximately 69% with siplizumab.

Some 96,000 TCR templates per sample were assayed. Sequencing was performed with immunoSEQ multiplex PCR; in TCRdb, only in-frame clones are kept and a portion is missing. The sample records around 110,000 clones, 90% to 95% being singletons. Concerning this clone: Its target is unknown.

The CDR3 is 14 amino acids. Trimming cost V 4 bases and J 12 bases, with 19 bases left between them. Germline V gene data show CDR1 as SNHLY and CDR2 as FYNNEI. The TCR sequence derives from a human donor in good health. The chain employs TRBV2 and TRBJ2-1; D possibly matches TRBD1 or TRBD2 (5 bases each). Sequencing was done on a sample of non-Treg CD4+ T cells sorted from blood. CDR3 nucleotides: TGTGCCAGCAGTGGGGACGGGCGCGGAGGTGGGCAGTTCTTC. It codes for CASSGDGRGGGQFF.